The sequence of this T cell receptor (beta chain) was determined in a study of blood T cell repertoires in COVID-19. Measured with immunoSEQ multiplex PCR; TCRdb has only the in-frame clones, and not every one. This table holds 200,000 to 250,000 clones, 81% found once. V was pared by 4 bases and J by 2 bases, with 7 bases of the junction left unmatched. CDR3 length: 15 amino acids. CDR1 is SQVTM and CDR2 is ANQGSEA in the germline V gene. The source of this sequence is a woman between 50 and 59 years old with acute COVID-19. The rearrangement links TRBV29-1 to TRBJ2-2; 7 nucleotides match TRBD2. The sequenced sample consisted of PBMCs or T cells enriched from blood (not recorded which). CDR3 in amino acids: CSVAKRETNTGELFF. The CDR3 nucleotides read TGCAGCGTTGCTAAGCGGGAAACTAACACCGGGGAGCTGTTTTTT.